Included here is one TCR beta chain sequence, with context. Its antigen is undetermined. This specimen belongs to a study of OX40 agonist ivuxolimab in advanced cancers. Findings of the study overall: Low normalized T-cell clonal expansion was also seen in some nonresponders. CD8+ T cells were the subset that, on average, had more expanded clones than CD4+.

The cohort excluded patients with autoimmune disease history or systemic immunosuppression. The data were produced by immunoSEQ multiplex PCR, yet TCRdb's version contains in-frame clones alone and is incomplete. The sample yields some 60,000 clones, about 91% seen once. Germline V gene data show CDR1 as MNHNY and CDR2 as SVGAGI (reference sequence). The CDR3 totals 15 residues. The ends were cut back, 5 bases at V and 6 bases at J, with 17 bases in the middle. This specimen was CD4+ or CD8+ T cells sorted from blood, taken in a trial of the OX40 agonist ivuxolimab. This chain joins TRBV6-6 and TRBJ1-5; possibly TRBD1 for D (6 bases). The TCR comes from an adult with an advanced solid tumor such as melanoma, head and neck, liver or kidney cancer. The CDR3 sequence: CASSRQVWGSQPQHF. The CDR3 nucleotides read TGTGCCAGCAGTCGACAGGTATGGGGCAGTCAGCCCCAGCATTTT.